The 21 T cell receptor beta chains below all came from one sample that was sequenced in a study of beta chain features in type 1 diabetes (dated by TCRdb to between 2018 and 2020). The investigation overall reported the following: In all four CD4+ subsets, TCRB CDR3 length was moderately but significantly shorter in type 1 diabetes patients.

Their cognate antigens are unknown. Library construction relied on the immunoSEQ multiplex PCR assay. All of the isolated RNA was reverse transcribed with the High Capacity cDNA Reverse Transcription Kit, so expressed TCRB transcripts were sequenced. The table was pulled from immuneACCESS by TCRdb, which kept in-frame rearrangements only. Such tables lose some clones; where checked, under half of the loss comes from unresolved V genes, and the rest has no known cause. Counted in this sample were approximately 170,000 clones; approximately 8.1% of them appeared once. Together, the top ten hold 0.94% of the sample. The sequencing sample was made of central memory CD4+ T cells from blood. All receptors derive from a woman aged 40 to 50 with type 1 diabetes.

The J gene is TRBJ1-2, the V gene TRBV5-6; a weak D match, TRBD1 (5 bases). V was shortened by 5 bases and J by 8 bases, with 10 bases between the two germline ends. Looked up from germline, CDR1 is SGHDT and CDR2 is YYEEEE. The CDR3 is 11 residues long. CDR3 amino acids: CASRRKGGYTF. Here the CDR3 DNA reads TGTGCCAGCAGGCGCAAGGGGGGCTACACCTTC.

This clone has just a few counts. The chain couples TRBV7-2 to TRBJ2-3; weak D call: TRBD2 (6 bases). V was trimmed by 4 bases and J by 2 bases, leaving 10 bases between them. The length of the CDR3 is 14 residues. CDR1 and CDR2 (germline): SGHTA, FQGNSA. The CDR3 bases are TGTGCCAGCAGCTCCAGGGACTTCACAGATACGCAGTATTTT. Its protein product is CASSSRDFTDTQYF.

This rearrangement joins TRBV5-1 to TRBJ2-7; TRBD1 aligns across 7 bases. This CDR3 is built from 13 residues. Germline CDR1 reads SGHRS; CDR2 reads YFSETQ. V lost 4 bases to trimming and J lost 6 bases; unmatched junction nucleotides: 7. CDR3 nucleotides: TGCGCCAGCAGCCGACAGGGAGTGGGCGAGCAGTACTTC. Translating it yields CASSRQGVGEQYF.

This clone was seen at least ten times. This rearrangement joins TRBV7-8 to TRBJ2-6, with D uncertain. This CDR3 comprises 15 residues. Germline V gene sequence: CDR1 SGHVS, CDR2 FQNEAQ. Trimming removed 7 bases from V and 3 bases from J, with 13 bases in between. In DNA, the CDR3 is TGTGCCAGCACCTTGAGTCCTGGTGGGGCCAACGTCCTGACTTTC. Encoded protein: CASTLSPGGANVLTF.

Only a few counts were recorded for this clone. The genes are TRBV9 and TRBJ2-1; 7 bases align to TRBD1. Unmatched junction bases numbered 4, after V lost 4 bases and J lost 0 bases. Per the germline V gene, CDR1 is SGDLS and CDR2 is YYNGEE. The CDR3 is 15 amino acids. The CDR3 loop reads CASSPGTASYNEQFF. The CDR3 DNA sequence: TGTGCCAGCAGCCCAGGGACAGCCTCCTACAATGAGCAGTTCTTC.

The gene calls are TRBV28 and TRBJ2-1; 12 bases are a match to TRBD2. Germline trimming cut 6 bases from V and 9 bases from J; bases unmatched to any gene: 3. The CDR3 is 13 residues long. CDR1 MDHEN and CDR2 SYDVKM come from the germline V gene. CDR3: CASSGLAGLEQFF. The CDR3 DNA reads TGTGCCAGCAGCGGACTAGCGGGACTTGAGCAGTTCTTC.

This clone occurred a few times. This CDR3 is CASSPQALNTGELFF. The DNA for the CDR3 is TGTGCCAGCAGTCCACAGGCCCTGAACACCGGGGAGCTGTTTTTT. J is TRBJ2-2 and V is TRBV4-2; D possibly corresponds to TRBD1 (5 bases). V was cut by 6 bases and J by 1 base, with 12 bases left in between. CDR3 length: 15 amino acids. Per the germline V gene, CDR1 is LGHNA and CDR2 is YNFKEQ.

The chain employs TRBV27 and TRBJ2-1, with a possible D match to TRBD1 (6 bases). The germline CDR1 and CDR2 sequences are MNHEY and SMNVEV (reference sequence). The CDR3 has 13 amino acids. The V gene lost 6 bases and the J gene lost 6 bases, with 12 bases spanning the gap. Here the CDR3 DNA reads TGTGCCAGCAGACCGACAGGCGGCAATGAGCAGTTCTTC. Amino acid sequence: CASRPTGGNEQFF.

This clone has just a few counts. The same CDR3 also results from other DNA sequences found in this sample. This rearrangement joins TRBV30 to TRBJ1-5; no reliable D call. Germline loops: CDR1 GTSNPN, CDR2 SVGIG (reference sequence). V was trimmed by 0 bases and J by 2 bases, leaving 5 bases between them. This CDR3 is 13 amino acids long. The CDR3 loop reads CAWSVRGNQPQHF. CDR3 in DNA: TGTGCCTGGAGTGTACGCGGCAATCAGCCCCAGCATTTT.

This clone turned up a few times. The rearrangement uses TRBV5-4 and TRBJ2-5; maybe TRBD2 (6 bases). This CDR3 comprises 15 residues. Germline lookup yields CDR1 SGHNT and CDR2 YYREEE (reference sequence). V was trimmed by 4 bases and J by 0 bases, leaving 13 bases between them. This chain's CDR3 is CASSRPPGDQETQYF. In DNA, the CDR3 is TGTGCCAGCAGCCGGCCTCCGGGAGACCAAGAGACCCAGTACTTC.

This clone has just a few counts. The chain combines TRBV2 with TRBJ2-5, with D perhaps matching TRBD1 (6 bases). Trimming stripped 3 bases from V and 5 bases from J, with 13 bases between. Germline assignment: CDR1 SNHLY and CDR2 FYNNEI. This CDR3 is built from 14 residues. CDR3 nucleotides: TGTGCCAGCAGTGAGAGACAGGTCTCCGAGACCCAGTACTTC. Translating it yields CASSERQVSETQYF.

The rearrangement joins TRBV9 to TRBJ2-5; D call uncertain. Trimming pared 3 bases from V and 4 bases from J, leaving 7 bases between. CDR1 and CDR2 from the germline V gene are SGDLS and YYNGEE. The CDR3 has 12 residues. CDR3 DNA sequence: TGTGCCAGCAGCGGGGCCCCAGAGACCCAGTACTTC. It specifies CASSGAPETQYF.

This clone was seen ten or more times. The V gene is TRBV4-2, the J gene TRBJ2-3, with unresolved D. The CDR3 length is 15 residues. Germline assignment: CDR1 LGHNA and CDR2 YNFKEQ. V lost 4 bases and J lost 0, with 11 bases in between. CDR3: CASSRIDTSTDTQYF. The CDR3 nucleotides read TGTGCCAGCAGCCGCATAGACACCAGCACAGATACGCAGTATTTT.

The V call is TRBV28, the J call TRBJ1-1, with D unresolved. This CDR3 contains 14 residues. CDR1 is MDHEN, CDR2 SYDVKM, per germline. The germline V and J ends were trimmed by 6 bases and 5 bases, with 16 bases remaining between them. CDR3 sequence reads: CASRGLGSRTEAFF. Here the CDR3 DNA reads TGTGCCAGCAGGGGGTTGGGGAGCCGGACTGAAGCTTTCTTT.

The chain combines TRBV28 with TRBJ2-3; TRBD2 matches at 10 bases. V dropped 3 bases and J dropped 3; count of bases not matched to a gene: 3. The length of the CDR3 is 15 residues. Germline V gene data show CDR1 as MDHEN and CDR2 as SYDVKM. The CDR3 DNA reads TGTGCCAGCAGTTTTAGCGGGAGGATAACAGATACGCAGTATTTT. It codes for CASSFSGRITDTQYF.

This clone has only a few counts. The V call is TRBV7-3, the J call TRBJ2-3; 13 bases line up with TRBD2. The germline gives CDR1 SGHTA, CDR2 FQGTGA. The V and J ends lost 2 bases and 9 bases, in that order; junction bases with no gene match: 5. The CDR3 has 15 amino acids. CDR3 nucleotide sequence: TGTGCCAGCAGCTTAGGGACTAGCGGGGCGGGAACGCAGTATTTT. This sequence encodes CASSLGTSGAGTQYF.

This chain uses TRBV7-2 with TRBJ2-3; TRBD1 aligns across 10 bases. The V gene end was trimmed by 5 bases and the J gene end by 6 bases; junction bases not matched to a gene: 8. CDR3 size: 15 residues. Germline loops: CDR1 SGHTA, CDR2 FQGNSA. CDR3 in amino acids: CASSPPGTGVDTQYF. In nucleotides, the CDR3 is TGTGCCAGCAGCCCACCCGGGACAGGGGTGGATACGCAGTATTTT.

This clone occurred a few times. CDR3 protein: CASRDGRDGEQYF. CDR3 bases: TGTGCCAGCAGAGATGGGCGGGACGGGGAGCAGTACTTC. The chain employs TRBV28 and TRBJ2-7, with D possibly matching TRBD2 (6 bases). Germline assignment: CDR1 MDHEN and CDR2 SYDVKM. The CDR3 covers 13 residues. The V end was cut by 6 bases, the J end by 7 bases, with 16 bases between. The variable domain in full, with the rest retrieved from reference TRBV28 and TRBJ2-7, is DVKVTQSSRYLVKRTGEKVFLECVQDMDHENMFWYRQDPGLGLRLIYFSYDVKMKEKGDIPEGYSVSREKKERFSLILESASTNQTSMYLCASRDGRDGEQYFGPGTRLTVT.

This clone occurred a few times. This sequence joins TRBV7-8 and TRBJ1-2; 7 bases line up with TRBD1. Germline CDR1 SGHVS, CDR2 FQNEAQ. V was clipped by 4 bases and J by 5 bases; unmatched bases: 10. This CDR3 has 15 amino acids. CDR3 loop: CASSSTGVPGYGYTF. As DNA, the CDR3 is TGTGCCAGCAGCTCCACAGGGGTACCGGGATATGGCTACACCTTC.

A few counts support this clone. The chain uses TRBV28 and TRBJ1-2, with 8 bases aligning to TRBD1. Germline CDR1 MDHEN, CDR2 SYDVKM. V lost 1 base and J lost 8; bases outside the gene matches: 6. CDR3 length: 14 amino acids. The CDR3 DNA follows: TGTGCCAGCAGTTTATTCCAGGGGGCGAGAGGCTACACCTTC. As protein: CASSLFQGARGYTF.

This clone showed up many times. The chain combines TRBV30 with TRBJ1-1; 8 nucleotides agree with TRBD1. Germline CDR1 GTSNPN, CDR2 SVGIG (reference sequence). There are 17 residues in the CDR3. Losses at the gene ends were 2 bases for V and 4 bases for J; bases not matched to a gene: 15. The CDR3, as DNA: TGTGCCTGGAGTCACCCGAGCCTCGGACAGGGCGGCACTGAAGCTTTCTTT. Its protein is CAWSHPSLGQGGTEAFF.